What follows is one TCR beta chain and its context. What antigen it recognizes has not been identified. Within one base of it there is no much larger clone, and no base qualities were kept. The sample comes from a study of T-cell reconstitution after alpha-beta-depleted transplantation in children (TCRdb year 2016). For the study in its entirety: T-cell immune reconstitution after TCRalphabeta/CD19-depleted allogeneic hematopoietic cell transplantation in children was quantitatively tracked in the study by means of TCR repertoire profiling.

From the cysteine through the phenylalanine, the CDR3 covers 14 amino acids. CDR3 DNA only is kept here, 42 bases in frame from base 1. CDR1 SGHRS and CDR2 YFSETQ were looked up in the germline V gene. The germline V and J ends show losses of 4 bases and 1 base respectively, and no gene match explains 4 bases of the junction. Library preparation employed PCR. The sequencer listed for this sample is Illumina HiSeq 2500. To normalize quantification of the TCRbeta repertoire, the TCR libraries were built with molecular barcoding that relied on unique molecular identifiers. Clones were called with MiXCR by TCRdb after fastp trimmed the public reads at Q25, and only in-frame beta chains were retained. Identical CDR3 protein sequences are pooled into one entry, listed with their most common genes and DNA. This sample is represented by roughly 200,000 distinct CDR3 sequences; about 9.2% of them were singletons. Of the sample, 5% to 7% is held by the ten largest clones.

This receptor was taken from a human donor who donated a stem cell graft to a child with acute lymphoblastic leukemia. Specimen: PBMCs from the stem cell graft donor, collected from the stem cell graft. This receptor chain uses TRBV5-1 and TRBJ2-5; TRBD2 aligns with 7 central bases. Here is the DNA: TGCGCCAGCAGCCCGGGGGGAATCCAAGAGACCCAGTACTTC. Its coded protein is CASSPGGIQETQYF.